This entry lists 10 T cell receptor beta chains sequenced from one sample in a study of shared T cell receptors in the human thymus (dated by TCRdb to about 2021). The library was prepared using the immunoSEQ multiplex PCR assay. TCRdb obtained this table from immuneACCESS and retained in-frame rearrangements with V and J assigned. These tables miss some clones; where compared with another copy, unresolved V genes account for less than half of the shortfall, and the remainder is unexplained. This sample comprises about 710,000 clones, 87% of them detected only once. 0.0094% of the sample comes from the top ten. These data were also filed under a second study, of human thymus T cells.

Specimen: thymocytes. The receptors here all came from a boy in the first two years of life with a congenital heart defect. Donor details come from another sample of the same person, matched by shared clones.

The chain links TRBV19 to TRBJ1-5; D gene ambiguous. CDR3 length: 14 residues. The germline V gene has CDR1 LNHDA and CDR2 SQIVND (reference sequence). Trimming stripped 3 bases from V and 0 bases from J, with 6 bases between. CDR3 sequence reads: CASSIEYSNQPQHF. The CDR3 DNA sequence: TGTGCCAGTAGTATTGAGTATAGCAATCAGCCCCAGCATTTT.

The chain is built from TRBV7-9 and TRBJ1-3; D is unclear. Trimming removed 1 base from V and 0 bases from J, with 7 bases in between. Germline CDR1 reads SEHNR; CDR2 reads FQNEAQ (reference sequence). This CDR3 is 15 amino acids long. Here the CDR3 DNA reads TGTGCCAGCAGCTTAGATTCTATCTCTGGAAACACCATATATTTT. It encodes CASSLDSISGNTIYF.

The CDR3 reads CASRGTGKGYTF. CDR3 coding DNA: TGTGCCAGTAGGGGGACTGGCAAGGGCTACACCTTC. V is TRBV19 and J is TRBJ1-2; maybe TRBD1 (5 bases). V was clipped by 6 bases and J by 8 bases, with 13 bases between them. The CDR3 has 12 residues. Germline V gives CDR1 LNHDA, CDR2 SQIVND (reference sequence).

The CDR3 here is CASSLGLPHAYEQYF. CDR3 DNA: TGTGCCAGCAGCTTAGGACTACCCCATGCCTACGAGCAGTACTTC. The rearrangement links TRBV7-9 to TRBJ2-7; D may be TRBD2 (5 bases). Germline V CDR1 and CDR2: SEHNR, FQNEAQ (reference sequence). This CDR3 region has 15 residues. The V end lost 1 base, the J end lost 2 bases, and 12 bases lay between the germline ends. The entire variable domain, with the rest obtained from reference TRBV7-9 and TRBJ2-7, is as follows: DTGVSQNPRHKITKRGQNVTFRCDPISEHNRLYWYRQTLGQGPEFLTYFQNEAQLEKSRLLSDRFSAERPKGSFSTLEIQRTEQGDSAMYLCASSLGLPHAYEQYFGPGTRLTVT.

V and J are TRBV11-2 and TRBJ2-7; 8 bases align to TRBD2. Trimming removed 3 bases from V and 0 bases from J; junction bases left unmatched: 4. Germline V lookup: CDR1 SGHAT, CDR2 FQNNGV. The CDR3 spans 15 residues. As DNA, the CDR3 is TGTGCCAGCAGCTTGATAGGGACTAGCTCCTACGAGCAGTACTTC. It yields the protein CASSLIGTSSYEQYF.

The chain couples TRBV4-3 to TRBJ1-1; TRBD1 agrees at 10 bases. This CDR3 region has 17 residues. V lost 4 bases, J lost 2 bases, and 10 bases stayed unmatched. Germline V gives CDR1 LGHNA, CDR2 YSLEER. The CDR3 loop is CASSPSRGQGFNTEAFF. CDR3 sequence (DNA): TGCGCCAGCAGCCCTTCACGGGGACAGGGGTTTAACACTGAAGCTTTCTTT.

The chain employs TRBV28 and TRBJ2-1; TRBD2 aligns across 8 bases. The CDR3 runs to 15 residues. In germline, CDR1 is MDHEN, CDR2 SYDVKM. Germline trimming cut 7 bases from V and 4 bases from J; bases unmatched to any gene: 9. The CDR3 nucleotides read TGTGCCAGCACCCTTGGGCGGGGGGAGTACAATGAGCAGTTCTTC. This gives the protein CASTLGRGEYNEQFF.

The chain couples TRBV27 to TRBJ1-1, with D perhaps TRBD1 (5 bases). Trimming left V 4 bases short and J 7 bases short, with 28 bases between. This CDR3 has 18 residues. Germline CDR1 reads MNHEY; CDR2 reads SMNVEV (reference sequence). The CDR3 reads CASSSTEGLGGPPGEAFF. CDR3 DNA: TGTGCCAGCAGTTCCACAGAGGGGTTAGGAGGGCCTCCGGGTGAAGCTTTCTTT.

V gene TRBV7-8 combines with J gene TRBJ2-1; a possible D gene is TRBD2 (5 bases). Germline V gene sequence: CDR1 SGHVS, CDR2 FQNEAQ. Trimming stripped 1 base from V and 6 bases from J, with 10 bases between. This CDR3 region has 14 residues. The CDR3 DNA reads TGTGCCAGCAGCTTAGGATTGGCGGGCAATGAGCAGTTCTTC. This codes for CASSLGLAGNEQFF.

The J gene is TRBJ1-5, the V gene TRBV27; the D is unclear. The V end was cut by 5 bases, the J end by 6 bases, with 20 bases between. The CDR3 consists of 16 residues. Germline-derived CDR1 and CDR2 are MNHEY and SMNVEV (reference sequence). The CDR3 is CASSPGGVPGSQPQHF. The DNA of the CDR3 is TGTGCCAGCAGTCCCGGCGGGGTCCCGGGGAGTCAGCCCCAGCATTTT.